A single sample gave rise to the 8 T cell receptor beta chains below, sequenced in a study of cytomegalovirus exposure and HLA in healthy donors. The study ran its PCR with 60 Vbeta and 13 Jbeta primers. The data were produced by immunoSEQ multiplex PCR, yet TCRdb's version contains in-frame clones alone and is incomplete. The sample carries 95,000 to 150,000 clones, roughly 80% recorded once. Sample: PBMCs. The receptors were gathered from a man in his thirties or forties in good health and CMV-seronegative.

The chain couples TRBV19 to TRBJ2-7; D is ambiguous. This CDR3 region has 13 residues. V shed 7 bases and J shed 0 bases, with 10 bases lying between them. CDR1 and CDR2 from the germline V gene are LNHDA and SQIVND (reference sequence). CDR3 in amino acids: CASTKTDSYEQYF. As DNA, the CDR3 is TGTGCCAGTACCAAGACTGACTCCTACGAGCAGTACTTC.

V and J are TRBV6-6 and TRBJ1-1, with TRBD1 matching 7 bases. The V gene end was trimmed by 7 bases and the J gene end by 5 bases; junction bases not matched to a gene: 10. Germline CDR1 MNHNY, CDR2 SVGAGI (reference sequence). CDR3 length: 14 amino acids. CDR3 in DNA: TGTGCCAGCACCCCGGGACAGCTTAAGACTGAAGCTTTCTTT. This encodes CASTPGQLKTEAFF.

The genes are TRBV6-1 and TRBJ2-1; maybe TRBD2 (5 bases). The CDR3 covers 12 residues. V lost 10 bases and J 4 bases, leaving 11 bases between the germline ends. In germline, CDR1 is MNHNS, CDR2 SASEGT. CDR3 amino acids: CANGPGYNEQFF. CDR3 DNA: TGTGCCAACGGACCGGGATACAATGAGCAGTTCTTC.

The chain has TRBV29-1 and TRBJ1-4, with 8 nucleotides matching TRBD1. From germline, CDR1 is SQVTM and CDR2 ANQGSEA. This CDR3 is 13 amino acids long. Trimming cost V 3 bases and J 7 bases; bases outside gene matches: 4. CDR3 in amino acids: CSVDLTGGEKLFF. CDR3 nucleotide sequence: TGCAGCGTTGATCTAACAGGGGGTGAAAAACTGTTTTTT.

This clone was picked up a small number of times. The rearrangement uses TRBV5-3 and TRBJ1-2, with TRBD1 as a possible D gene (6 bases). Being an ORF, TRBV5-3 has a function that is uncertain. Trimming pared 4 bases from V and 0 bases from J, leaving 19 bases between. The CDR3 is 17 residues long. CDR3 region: CARSLLPDSKTNYGYTF. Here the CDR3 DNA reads TGTGCCAGAAGCCTACTCCCGGACAGCAAAACTAACTATGGCTACACCTTC.

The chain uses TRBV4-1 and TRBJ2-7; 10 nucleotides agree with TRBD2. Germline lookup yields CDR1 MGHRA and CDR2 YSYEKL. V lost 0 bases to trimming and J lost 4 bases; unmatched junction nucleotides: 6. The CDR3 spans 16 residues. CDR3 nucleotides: TGCGCCAGCAGCCAAGATCGAACTAGCGGGAAATACGAGCAGTACTTC. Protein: CASSQDRTSGKYEQYF.

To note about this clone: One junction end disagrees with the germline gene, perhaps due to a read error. This CDR3 reads CASSVRGNNEAFF. The CDR3 coding sequence is TGTGCCAGCAGCGTAAGAGGGAACAATGAAGCTTTCTTT. This rearrangement joins TRBV9 to TRBJ1-1; D is unclear. Germline CDR1 is SGDLS and CDR2 is YYNGEE. The CDR3 is 13 amino acids.

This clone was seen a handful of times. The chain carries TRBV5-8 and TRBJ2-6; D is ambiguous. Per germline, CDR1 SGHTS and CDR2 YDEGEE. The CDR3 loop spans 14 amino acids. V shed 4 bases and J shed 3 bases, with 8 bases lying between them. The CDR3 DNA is TGTGCCAGCAGCCTTGAGGTTGGGGCCAACGTCCTGACTTTC. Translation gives CASSLEVGANVLTF.